This T cell receptor beta chain is drawn from a study of cytomegalovirus exposure and HLA in healthy donors. About the research overall: Earlier, 150 million to 200 million T cells were analyzed, and 90 million to 140 million unique TCR beta sequences were found among them. Of all 400 or so donors who were genotyped, 75% to 85% belonged to the Caucasian-associated ancestry cluster. Study-level results: CMV antigen specificity was confirmed in vitro for three CMV-associated chains. There was a cluster of highly shared sequence variants that was likely a sequencing artifact.

The PCR was carried out with 60 Vbeta primers and 13 Jbeta primers. Clones were sequenced by immunoSEQ multiplex PCR, and TCRdb holds only the in-frame ones, with some missing. The sample contains 65,000 to 85,000 clones, roughly 83% of which appear only once. Germline values: CDR1 SGHDN, CDR2 FVKESK. V shed 3 bases and J 4 bases; nucleotides not matched to a gene: 8. The CDR3 spans 15 residues. The table lists this clone with a few counts. Its antigen is undetermined. The sample consisted of PBMCs. The sequence was collected from a woman in her forties or fifties in good health and CMV-seronegative. This chain uses TRBV14 with TRBJ1-1, with 7 bases aligning to TRBD1. The CDR3 nucleotides read TGTGCCAGCAGCCAGATACAGGGGACGAGCACTGAAGCTTTCTTT. Translating it yields CASSQIQGTSTEAFF.